The TCR beta chain described here comes from a study of cytomegalovirus exposure and HLA in healthy donors. Study findings and constraints: In a later analysis, the majority of CMV-associated beta chains seemingly showed HLA restriction.

PCR amplification relied on 60 Vbeta primers (plus 13 Jbeta primers). Here immunoSEQ multiplex PCR was the method, and the copy in TCRdb shows in-frame clones only, minus some. The sample contains about 120,000 clones, over 75% of which appear only once. CDR3 size: 11 residues. Germline CDR1 is LGHNT and CDR2 is FRNRAP. Losses at the gene ends were 10 bases for V and 6 bases for J; bases not matched to a gene: 4. Remarks on this clone: What it recognizes is unknown.

The sequence was collected from a man aged 40-55 years in good health and CMV-seronegative. This chain uses TRBV12-5 with TRBJ1-2; 8 nucleotides align to TRBD1. The sequenced material came from PBMCs. The CDR3 protein is CATETGDGYTF. CDR3 DNA: TGTGCTACCGAGACAGGGGATGGCTACACCTTC.